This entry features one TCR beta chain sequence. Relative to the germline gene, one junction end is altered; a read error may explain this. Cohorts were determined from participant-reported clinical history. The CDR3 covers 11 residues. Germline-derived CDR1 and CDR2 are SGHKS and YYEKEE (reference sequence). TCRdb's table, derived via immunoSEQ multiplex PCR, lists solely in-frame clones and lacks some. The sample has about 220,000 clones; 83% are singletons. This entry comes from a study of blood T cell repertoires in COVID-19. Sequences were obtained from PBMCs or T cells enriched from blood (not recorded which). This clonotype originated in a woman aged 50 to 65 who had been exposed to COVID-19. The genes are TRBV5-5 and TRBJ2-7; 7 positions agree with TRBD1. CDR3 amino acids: CASSLTGDHSF. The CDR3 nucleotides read TGTGCCAGCAGCCTTACAGGGGACCACTCTTTC.